These T cell receptor beta chains were read from a single sample in a study of T cells in Graves' hyperthyroidism and ophthalmopathy. TCRdb passed the multiplex PCR reads through MiXCR, listing each CDR3 protein once. Of more than 350,000 distinct CDR3 sequences listed, roughly 15% are singletons. The sequenced material came from blood. These receptors all stem from a woman aged 25 to 45 with Graves' ophthalmopathy. Each CDR3 is given with its conserved first and last residue. Each record gives: J gene, clone size, V gene, D gene, CDR3 protein, CDR3 DNA. The D gene is left open where the match is weak. Not all rows give a size; the values are once, few, many and, for expanded clones, a class.

J gene: TRBJ2-6
clone size: many
V gene: TRBV9
D gene: TRBD1
CDR3 protein: CASSYLGDRGAGANVLTF
CDR3 DNA: TGTGCCAGCAGCTACCTTGGGGACAGGGGGGCTGGGGCCAACGTCCTGACTTTC

J gene: TRBJ1-2
clone size: many
V gene: TRBV12-3/TRBV12-4
D gene: -
CDR3 protein: CASSFAVINYGYTF
CDR3 DNA: TGTGCCAGCAGTTTTGCGGTTATTAACTATGGCTACACCTTC

J gene: TRBJ1-3
clone size: -
V gene: TRBV11-2
D gene: -
CDR3 protein: CASSPADRSSGNTIYF
CDR3 DNA: TGTGCCAGCAGCCCGGCTGATCGAAGCTCTGGAAACACCATATATTTT

J gene: TRBJ1-6
clone size: many
V gene: TRBV28
D gene: -
CDR3 protein: CASSLSFSYNSPLHF
CDR3 DNA: TGTGCCAGCAGTTTAAGTTTCTCCTATAATTCACCCCTCCACTTT

J gene: TRBJ2-7
clone size: -
V gene: TRBV6-2/TRBV6-3
D gene: TRBD1
CDR3 protein: CASSHVRGQGSIDYEQYF
CDR3 DNA: TGTGCCAGCAGTCACGTACGGGGACAGGGGAGTATCGATTACGAGCAGTACTTC

J gene: TRBJ2-2
clone size: many
V gene: TRBV24-1
D gene: -
CDR3 protein: CATSVRNTGELFF
CDR3 DNA: TGTGCCACCAGTGTCCGAAACACCGGGGAGCTGTTTTTT

J gene: TRBJ2-1
clone size: few
V gene: TRBV6-5
D gene: TRBD2
CDR3 protein: CASSYPREGRGAYNEQFF
CDR3 DNA: TGTGCCAGCAGTTACCCCCGTGAGGGGCGGGGGGCCTACAATGAGCAGTTCTTC

J gene: TRBJ2-3
clone size: many
V gene: TRBV7-9
D gene: -
CDR3 protein: CASSPRGYADTQYF
CDR3 DNA: TGTGCCAGCAGCCCCCGTGGCTATGCAGATACGCAGTATTTT

J gene: TRBJ1-1
clone size: many
V gene: TRBV29-1
D gene: -
CDR3 protein: CSVEDRGGRNTEAFF
CDR3 DNA: TGCAGCGTTGAAGACCGGGGTGGCAGAAACACTGAAGCTTTCTTT

J gene: TRBJ2-7
clone size: many
V gene: TRBV20-1
D gene: TRBD1
CDR3 protein: CSARDPDRVTGYEQYF
CDR3 DNA: TGCAGTGCTAGAGATCCCGACAGGGTGACGGGCTACGAGCAGTACTTC

J gene: TRBJ1-4
clone size: many
V gene: TRBV7-6
D gene: TRBD1
CDR3 protein: CASSALTGGDTNEKLFF
CDR3 DNA: TGTGCCAGCAGCGCCTTGACAGGGGGTGATACTAATGAAAAACTGTTTTTT

J gene: TRBJ1-5
clone size: many
V gene: TRBV9
D gene: -
CDR3 protein: CASSVRGDSMDQPQHF
CDR3 DNA: TGTGCCAGCAGCGTAAGGGGGGACTCGATGGACCAGCCCCAGCATTTT

J gene: TRBJ2-1
clone size: -
V gene: TRBV2
D gene: -
CDR3 protein: CAGLAGGPYNEQFF
CDR3 DNA: TGTGCCGGATTGGCCGGGGGGCCTTACAATGAGCAGTTCTTC

J gene: TRBJ2-1
clone size: -
V gene: TRBV11-1
D gene: -
CDR3 protein: CASSFRDRYNEQFF
CDR3 DNA: TGTGCCAGCAGCTTTAGGGACCGCTACAATGAGCAGTTCTTC

J gene: TRBJ1-6
clone size: many
V gene: TRBV20-1
D gene: -
CDR3 protein: CSARWRDPNSPLHF
CDR3 DNA: TGCAGTGCTAGGTGGCGGGATCCTAATTCACCCCTCCACTTT

J gene: TRBJ2-6
clone size: many
V gene: TRBV5-1
D gene: -
CDR3 protein: CASSLSETASRISGANVLTF
CDR3 DNA: TGCGCCAGCAGCTTATCAGAAACGGCTAGTAGAATCTCTGGGGCCAACGTCCTGACTTTC

J gene: TRBJ2-1
clone size: many
V gene: TRBV7-3
D gene: -
CDR3 protein: CASSLGQANNEQFF
CDR3 DNA: TGTGCCAGCAGCTTAGGGCAGGCAAACAATGAGCAGTTCTTC

J gene: TRBJ1-2
clone size: many
V gene: TRBV5-1
D gene: -
CDR3 protein: CASSPDRNYGYTF
CDR3 DNA: TGTGCCAGCAGCCCCGACAGGAACTATGGCTACACCTTC

J gene: TRBJ1-2
clone size: -
V gene: TRBV5-8
D gene: -
CDR3 protein: CASSSSERGGYGYTF
CDR3 DNA: TGTGCCAGCAGCTCCTCGGAACGGGGCGGCTATGGCTACACCTTC

J gene: TRBJ2-5
clone size: many
V gene: TRBV28
D gene: TRBD2
CDR3 protein: CASKGAGAQPTQYF
CDR3 DNA: TGTGCCAGCAAAGGAGCGGGGGCCCAGCCGACCCAGTACTTC

J gene: TRBJ1-6
clone size: many
V gene: TRBV7-2
D gene: -
CDR3 protein: CASNFDRNNSPLHF
CDR3 DNA: TGTGCCAGCAACTTTGACAGGAACAATTCACCCCTCCACTTT

J gene: TRBJ2-7
clone size: many
V gene: TRBV6-1
D gene: -
CDR3 protein: CASSAFPRRRAYEQYF
CDR3 DNA: TGTGCCAGCAGCGCCTTCCCGAGGCGGCGCGCCTACGAGCAGTACTTC